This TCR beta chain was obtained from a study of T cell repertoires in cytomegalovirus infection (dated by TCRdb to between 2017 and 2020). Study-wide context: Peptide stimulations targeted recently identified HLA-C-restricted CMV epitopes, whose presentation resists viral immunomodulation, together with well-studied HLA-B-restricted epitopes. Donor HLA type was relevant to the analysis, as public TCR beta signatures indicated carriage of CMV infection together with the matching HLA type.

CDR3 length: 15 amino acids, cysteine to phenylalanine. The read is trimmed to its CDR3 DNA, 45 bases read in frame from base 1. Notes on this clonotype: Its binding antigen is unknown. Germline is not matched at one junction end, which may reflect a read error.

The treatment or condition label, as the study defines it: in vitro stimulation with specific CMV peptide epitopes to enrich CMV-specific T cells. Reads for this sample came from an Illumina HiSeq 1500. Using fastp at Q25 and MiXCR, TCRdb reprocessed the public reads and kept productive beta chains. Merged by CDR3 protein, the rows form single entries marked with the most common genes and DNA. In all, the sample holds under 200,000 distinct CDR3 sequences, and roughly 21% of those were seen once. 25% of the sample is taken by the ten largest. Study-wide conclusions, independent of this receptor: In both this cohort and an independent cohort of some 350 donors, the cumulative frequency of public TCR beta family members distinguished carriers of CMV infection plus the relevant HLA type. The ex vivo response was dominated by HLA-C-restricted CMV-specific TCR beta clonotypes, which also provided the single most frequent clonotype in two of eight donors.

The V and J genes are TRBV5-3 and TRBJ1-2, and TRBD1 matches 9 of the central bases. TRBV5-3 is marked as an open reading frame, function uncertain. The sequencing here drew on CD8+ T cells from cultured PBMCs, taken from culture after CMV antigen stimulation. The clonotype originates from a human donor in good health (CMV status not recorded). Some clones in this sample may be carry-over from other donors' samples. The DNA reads TGTGCCAGCAGCTTGGAACAGGGGGCGATCTATGGCTACACCTTC. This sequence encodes CASSLEQGAIYGYTF.